The present T cell receptor (beta chain) was sequenced within a study of T cell responses to AZD1222 COVID-19 vaccine. The data were produced by immunoSEQ multiplex PCR, yet TCRdb's version contains in-frame clones alone and is incomplete. Among 70,000 to 95,000 clones listed, about 91% were seen once. The starting material was peripheral blood, obtained 28 days after the second AZD1222 dose. This TCR derives from an adult who received the AZD1222 COVID-19 vaccine.

This chain's CDR3 is CSVQSGTSNQPQHF. Written as DNA, the CDR3 is TGCAGCGTCCAATCCGGGACAAGCAATCAGCCCCAGCATTTT. This chain connects TRBV29-1 to TRBJ1-5, with D tentatively TRBD1 (6 bases). V shed 6 bases and J shed 1 base, with 13 bases lying between them. CDR1 is SQVTM, CDR2 ANQGSEA, per germline. The CDR3 consists of 14 residues.